Sequencing of this T cell receptor beta chain was carried out in a study of control samples from healthy donors and cancer patients. Data came from immunoSEQ multiplex PCR; TCRdb stores just in-frame clones and leaves some out. The sample has about 6,700 clones, about 70% seen once. Germline V gene data show CDR1 as LGHDT and CDR2 as YNNKEL (reference sequence). The CDR3 length is 17 residues. With V trimmed by 2 bases and J by 0 bases, 5 bases remained unmatched. The material sequenced was formalin-fixed, paraffin-embedded tissue. The chain couples TRBV3-1 (or the pseudogene TRBV3-2) to TRBJ2-2, with 8 nucleotides matching TRBD2. This clonotype was sampled from a male donor with melanoma. The CDR3 DNA follows: TGTGCCAGCAGCCAAATAGCGGGGAGGACGAACACCGGGGAGCTGTTTTTT. Amino acid sequence: CASSQIAGRTNTGELFF.